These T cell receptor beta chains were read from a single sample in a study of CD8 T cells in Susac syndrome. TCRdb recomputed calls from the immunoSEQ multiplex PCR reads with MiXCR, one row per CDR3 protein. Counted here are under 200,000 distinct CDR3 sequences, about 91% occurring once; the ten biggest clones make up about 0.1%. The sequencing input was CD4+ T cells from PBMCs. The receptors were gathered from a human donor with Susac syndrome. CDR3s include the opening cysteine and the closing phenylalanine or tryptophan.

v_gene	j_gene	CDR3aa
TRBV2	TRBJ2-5	CASKDPTRGTQYF
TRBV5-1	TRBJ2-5	CASSLVLAGGETQYF
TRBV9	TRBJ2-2	CASSVGPPGDPGELFF
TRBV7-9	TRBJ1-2	CASSSTAAVGYTF
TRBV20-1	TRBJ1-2	CSARDRGAGGYTF
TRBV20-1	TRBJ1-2	CSATPGINYGYTF
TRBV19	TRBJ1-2	CASSPQSNYGYTF
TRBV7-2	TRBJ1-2	CASSLAGGANGYTF
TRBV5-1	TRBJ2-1	CASSRGGAQYNEQFF
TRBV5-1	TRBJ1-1	CASSLATANTEAFF
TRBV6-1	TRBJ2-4	CASRESGRVAKNIQYF
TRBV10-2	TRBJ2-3	CASRLLAGGGQYF
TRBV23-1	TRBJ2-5	CASSQSGKREEPETQYF
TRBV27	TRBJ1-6	CASSFLSSPLHF